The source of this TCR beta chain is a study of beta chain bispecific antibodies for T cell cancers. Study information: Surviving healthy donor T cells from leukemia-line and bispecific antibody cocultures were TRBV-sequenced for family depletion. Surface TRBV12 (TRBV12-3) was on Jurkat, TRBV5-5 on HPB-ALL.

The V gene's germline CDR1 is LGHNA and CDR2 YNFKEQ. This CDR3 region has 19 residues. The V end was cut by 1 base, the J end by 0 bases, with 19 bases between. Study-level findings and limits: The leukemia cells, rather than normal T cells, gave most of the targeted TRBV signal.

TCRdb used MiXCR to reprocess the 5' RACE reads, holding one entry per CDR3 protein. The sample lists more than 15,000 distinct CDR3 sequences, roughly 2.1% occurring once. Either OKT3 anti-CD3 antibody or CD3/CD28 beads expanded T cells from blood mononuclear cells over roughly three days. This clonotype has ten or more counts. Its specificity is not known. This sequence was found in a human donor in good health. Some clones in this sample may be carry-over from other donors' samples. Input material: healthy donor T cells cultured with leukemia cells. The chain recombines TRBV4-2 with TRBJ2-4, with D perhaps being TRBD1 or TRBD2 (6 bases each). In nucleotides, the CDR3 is TGTGCCAGCAGCCAAGGGGAGGCGACAGGCTCCATAGCCAAAAACATTCAGTACTTC. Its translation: CASSQGEATGSIAKNIQYF.